The 26 T cell receptor beta chains below come from one sample, sequenced in a study of cytomegalovirus exposure and HLA in healthy donors (dated by TCRdb to about 2017). Library preparation employed the immunoSEQ multiplex PCR assay. A mixture of 60 forward primers for TCR Vbeta segments and 13 reverse primers for TCR Jbeta segments was used in the multiplex PCR. Sourced from immuneACCESS, this table was stored by TCRdb with only in-frame sequences that have V and J called. A share of the clones is absent; for the studies checked, an unresolved V gene accounts for under half, and the remainder has no known explanation. The sample data list some 150,000 clones, and roughly 74% of these were observed just once. Jointly, the top ten make up roughly 2.8% of the sample. The sequenced sample was PBMCs. These receptors originate from a man between 18 and 29 years old in good health and CMV-seronegative.

The V and J genes are TRBV7-9 and TRBJ1-4; TRBD1 might be the D (5 bases). Germline CDR1 is SEHNR and CDR2 is FQNEAQ (reference sequence). V lost 6 bases, J lost 3 bases, and 17 bases lay in between. There are 16 residues in the CDR3. CDR3 nucleotides: TGTGCCAGCAGTCGATTTCTCAGGGACTCTAATGAAAAACTGTTTTTT. Protein product: CASSRFLRDSNEKLFF.

This sequence joins TRBV19 and TRBJ2-7; TRBD1 is a possible D gene (7 bases). CDR3 size: 16 residues. Trimming pared 6 bases from V and 6 bases from J, leaving 24 bases between. The germline V gene has CDR1 LNHDA and CDR2 SQIVND (reference sequence). DNA of the CDR3: TGTGCCAGTAGCCCCGGTGGGCAGGGGGGACCTTCCGAGCAGTACGTC. This gives the protein CASSPGGQGGPSEQYV.

This clone was detected a few times. The chain combines TRBV19 with TRBJ1-1, with a possible D match to TRBD1 (5 bases). The CDR3 is made up of 13 amino acids. The germline gives CDR1 LNHDA, CDR2 SQIVND (reference sequence). The V gene lost 7 bases and the J gene lost 8 bases, with 17 bases spanning the gap. The CDR3 loop is CASTAVGEVEAFF. For the CDR3, the DNA is TGTGCCAGTACCGCTGTAGGGGAAGTCGAAGCTTTCTTT.

The rearrangement joins TRBV6-5 to TRBJ2-1, with D maybe TRBD1 (6 bases). CDR1 is MNHEY, CDR2 SVGAGI, per germline. CDR3 length equals 13 residues. V was pared by 2 bases and J by 8 bases, with 10 bases between. In DNA, the CDR3 is TGTGCCAGCAGTTACGACAGGATCGATGAGCAGTTCTTC. It specifies CASSYDRIDEQFF.

The chain recombines TRBV7-3 with TRBJ2-2; a weak D match, TRBD2 (6 bases). Per the germline V gene, CDR1 is SGHTA and CDR2 is FQGTGA. Trimming cost V 4 bases and J 4 bases, with 10 bases left between them. The CDR3 is made up of 14 amino acids. CDR3 coding DNA: TGTGCCAGCAGCTCGGGACTTTCCACCGGGGAGCTGTTTTTT. Residues: CASSSGLSTGELFF.

The chain employs TRBV7-9 and TRBJ1-5; weak D call: TRBD1 (5 bases). Trimming cost V 1 base and J 1 base, with 8 bases left between them. This CDR3 has 15 amino acids. Germline-derived CDR1 and CDR2 are SEHNR and FQNEAQ (reference sequence). Here the CDR3 DNA reads TGTGCCAGCAGCTTAGTTGGGGGGAGCAATCAGCCCCAGCATTTT. Its translation: CASSLVGGSNQPQHF.

About this clone: Other DNA sequences in this specimen translate into the identical CDR3. The V gene is TRBV28, the J gene TRBJ1-2; the D gene is possibly TRBD1 (5 bases). V lost 3 bases and J 4 bases, leaving 6 bases between the germline ends. The CDR3 consists of 12 residues. CDR1 MDHEN and CDR2 SYDVKM come from the germline V gene. The CDR3 DNA reads as TGTGCCAGCAGTTTGACAGTCTATGGCTACACCTTC. Residues: CASSLTVYGYTF.

V is TRBV5-8 and J is TRBJ2-7; D might be TRBD2 (6 bases). Trimming removed 0 bases at V and 0 bases at J, with 10 bases between. CDR1 and CDR2 from the germline V gene are SGHTS and YDEGEE. The CDR3 has 15 amino acids. CDR3 nucleotides: TGTGCCAGCAGCTTGGTTGCGGGGAGCTCCTACGAGCAGTACGTC. Its protein product is CASSLVAGSSYEQYV.

In its sample, this clone was seen once. CDR3 coding DNA: TGTGCCAGCAGCTCGACGGGACAGACAAGATCCTCTGGGGCCAACGTCCTGACTTTC. Translated: CASSSTGQTRSSGANVLTF. The V gene is TRBV7-9, the J gene TRBJ2-6; 7 bases are shared with TRBD1. J was trimmed by 0 bases and V by 4 bases; bases with no gene match: 12. The germline gives CDR1 SEHNR, CDR2 FQNEAQ (reference sequence). The CDR3 is made up of 19 amino acids.

The rearrangement joins TRBV5-4 to TRBJ2-7; 8 bases fit TRBD2. The CDR3 contains 18 residues. Germline V gene data show CDR1 as SGHNT and CDR2 as YYREEE (reference sequence). V lost 3 bases and J lost 2; bases outside the gene matches: 16. The CDR3 coding sequence is TGTGCCAGCAGCTACTCCCAAGCGGGAGTCTCTTTCCCCTACGAGCAGTACGTC. It codes for CASSYSQAGVSFPYEQYV.

The chain combines TRBV5-1 with TRBJ2-2; TRBD1 matches at 7 bases. The germline V gene encodes CDR1 SGHRS and CDR2 YFSETQ. CDR3 length: 15 residues. Trimming at V came to 3 bases and at J to 3 bases, leaving 5 bases not matched to a gene. The chain's CDR3 is CASSSDRDYTGELFF. The CDR3, as DNA: TGCGCCAGCAGCTCCGACAGGGATTACACCGGGGAGCTGTTTTTT.

The chain couples TRBV5-1 to TRBJ2-7, with D perhaps TRBD1 (5 bases). Germline V lookup: CDR1 SGHRS, CDR2 YFSETQ. Trimming shortened V by 3 bases and J by 4 bases, and 17 bases separated the two germline ends. CDR3 length: 15 amino acids. DNA for the CDR3: TGCGCCAGCAGCTCCCAGCCAGGGAAGGGGTACGAGCAGTACTTC. This codes for CASSSQPGKGYEQYF.

This clone is a singleton in its sample. This rearrangement joins TRBV6-5 to TRBJ2-5; 9 nucleotides agree with TRBD1. This CDR3 has 14 amino acids. Germline V gene data show CDR1 as MNHEY and CDR2 as SVGAGI. V shed 5 bases, J shed 5 bases, and the junction held 6 bases outside the gene matches. This chain's CDR3 is CASSATGGLETQYF. DNA for the CDR3: TGTGCCAGCAGTGCAACAGGGGGCTTGGAGACCCAGTACTTC.

A remark on this clone: In the same sample, other DNA sequences code for this CDR3. CDR3 residues: CASSKRQLFYEQYV. CDR3 nucleotides: TGTGCCAGCAGCAAAAGACAGTTATTCTACGAGCAGTACGTC. J is TRBJ2-7 and V is TRBV5-6; possible D gene TRBD1, 5 bases. V was trimmed by 4 bases and J by 3 bases, leaving 14 bases between them. The CDR3 sequence is 14 residues long. CDR1 is SGHDT and CDR2 is YYEEEE in the germline V gene.

V usage is TRBV29-1 and J usage is TRBJ1-2; 10 bases fit TRBD1. The CDR3 is 20 residues long. V dropped 0 bases and J dropped 4; count of bases not matched to a gene: 20. Germline V gene sequence: CDR1 SQVTM, CDR2 ANQGSEA. The CDR3 DNA reads as TGCAGCGTTGAAGATCTCTTAGCTTCCGCCGACAGGGGGCTGAGCTATGGCTACACCTTC. Encoded protein: CSVEDLLASADRGLSYGYTF.

This sequence joins TRBV5-6 and TRBJ2-3; unclear D gene. The CDR3 extends over 14 amino acids. The germline CDR1 and CDR2 sequences are SGHDT and YYEEEE. The V gene lost 0 bases and the J gene lost 3 bases, with 8 bases spanning the gap. CDR3 region: CASSLGLLTDTQYF. The CDR3 region has the DNA TGTGCCAGCAGCTTGGGTTTGCTAACAGATACGCAGTATTTT.

This clone was picked up a small number of times. The chain carries TRBV19 and TRBJ1-6, with D tentatively TRBD1 (6 bases). The CDR3 runs 16 residues. Per the germline V gene, CDR1 is LNHDA and CDR2 is SQIVND (reference sequence). V was clipped by 6 bases and J by 4 bases, with 16 bases between them. CDR3 nucleotides: TGTGCCAGTAGCCTAGGGACAACGCGTTATAATTCACCCCTCCACTTT. This translates into CASSLGTTRYNSPLHF.

There are a few counts of this clone. J is TRBJ1-5 and V is TRBV28; D possibly corresponds to TRBD1 (5 bases). V gave up 5 bases and J gave up 5 bases, with 16 bases separating them. The CDR3 has 15 amino acids. The germline V gene has CDR1 MDHEN and CDR2 SYDVKM. The CDR3 sequence: CASSPLAGGDQPQHF. CDR3 in DNA: TGTGCCAGCAGTCCCCTCGCGGGGGGAGATCAGCCCCAGCATTTT. The variable domain in full, completed from reference TRBV28 and TRBJ1-5, reads DVKVTQSSRYLVKRTGEKVFLECVQDMDHENMFWYRQDPGLGLRLIYFSYDVKMKEKGDIPEGYSVSREKKERFSLILESASTNQTSMYLCASSPLAGGDQPQHFGDGTRLSIL.

The genes are TRBV29-1 and TRBJ1-2; 12 bases match TRBD1. This CDR3 is 15 amino acids long. Germline CDR1 reads SQVTM; CDR2 reads ANQGSEA. Losses at the gene ends were 3 bases for V and 9 bases for J; bases not matched to a gene: 11. DNA of the CDR3: TGCAGCGTTGACGGGACAGGGGGCGAGGAAAGTCGCTACACCTTC. Its translation: CSVDGTGGEESRYTF. Full variable domain (missing parts from reference TRBV29-1 and TRBJ1-2): SAVISQKPSRDICQRGTSLTIQCQVDSQVTMMFWYRQQPGQSLTLIATANQGSEATYESGFVIDKFPISRPNLTFSTLTVSNMSPEDSSIYLCSVDGTGGEESRYTFGSGTRLTVV.

The chain recombines TRBV4-1 with TRBJ1-1, with no clear D. V was trimmed by 2 bases and J by 2 bases, leaving 9 bases between them. The germline V gene has CDR1 MGHRA and CDR2 YSYEKL. The CDR3 runs to 14 residues. The CDR3 region has the DNA TGCGCCAGCAGCCAACCCGGGTCCAACACTGAAGCTTTCTTT. Translated: CASSQPGSNTEAFF.

In DNA form, the CDR3 reads TGTGCCAGCAGCCCACGGGACAGGGGTAACGATGAAGCTTTCTTT. Protein sequence: CASSPRDRGNDEAFF. V usage is TRBV5-8 and J usage is TRBJ1-1; 10 bases match TRBD1. The CDR3 sequence is 15 residues long. CDR1 is SGHTS, CDR2 YDEGEE, per germline. V gave up 4 bases and J gave up 7 bases; unmatched junction bases: 10.

V is TRBV5-5 and J is TRBJ2-3; possible D gene TRBD2, 6 bases. CDR3 length: 14 amino acids. Germline CDR1 is SGHKS and CDR2 is YYEKEE (reference sequence). V lost 0 bases and J lost 4, with 9 bases in between. The CDR3 nucleotides are TGTGCCAGCAGCTTGGCCCGGGACTCAGATACGCAGTATTTT. Its protein product is CASSLARDSDTQYF.

The chain employs TRBV15 and TRBJ1-1, with D maybe TRBD1 (6 bases). Germline V lookup: CDR1 LNHNV, CDR2 YYDKDF (reference sequence). The length of the CDR3 is 14 residues. V was pared by 5 bases and J by 7 bases, with 17 bases between. CDR3 nucleotide sequence: TGTGCCACCAGCCTACAGGGTATCGGTGGTGAAGCTTTCTTT. This translates into CATSLQGIGGEAFF.

V is TRBV11-3 and J is TRBJ2-2; 7 nucleotides agree with TRBD2. Germline CDR1 reads SGHNT; CDR2 reads YENEEA. Trimming at V came to 5 bases and at J to 4 bases, leaving 7 bases not matched to a gene. This CDR3 is 15 amino acids long. The CDR3 sequence: CASSPPGRGTGELFF. CDR3 DNA: TGTGCCAGCAGCCCCCCGGGGAGGGGCACCGGGGAGCTGTTTTTT.

This rearrangement joins TRBV30 to TRBJ2-7; D is unresolved. Germline V gene sequence: CDR1 GTSNPN, CDR2 SVGIG (reference sequence). The CDR3 totals 12 residues. Trimming took 5 bases from V and 4 from J, leaving 12 bases between them. The CDR3 here is CAWDVTGYEQYF. CDR3 sequence (DNA): TGTGCCTGGGACGTGACTGGGTACGAGCAGTACTTC.

The CDR3 loop reads CASSDPAGGSTEAFF. The CDR3 coding sequence is TGTGCCAGCAGTGACCCCGCCGGGGGGTCGACTGAAGCTTTCTTT. The chain has TRBV6-1 and TRBJ1-1; possible D gene TRBD1, 5 bases. The V gene lost 3 bases and the J gene lost 5 bases, with 16 bases spanning the gap. The CDR3 spans 15 residues. The germline gives CDR1 MNHNS, CDR2 SASEGT.